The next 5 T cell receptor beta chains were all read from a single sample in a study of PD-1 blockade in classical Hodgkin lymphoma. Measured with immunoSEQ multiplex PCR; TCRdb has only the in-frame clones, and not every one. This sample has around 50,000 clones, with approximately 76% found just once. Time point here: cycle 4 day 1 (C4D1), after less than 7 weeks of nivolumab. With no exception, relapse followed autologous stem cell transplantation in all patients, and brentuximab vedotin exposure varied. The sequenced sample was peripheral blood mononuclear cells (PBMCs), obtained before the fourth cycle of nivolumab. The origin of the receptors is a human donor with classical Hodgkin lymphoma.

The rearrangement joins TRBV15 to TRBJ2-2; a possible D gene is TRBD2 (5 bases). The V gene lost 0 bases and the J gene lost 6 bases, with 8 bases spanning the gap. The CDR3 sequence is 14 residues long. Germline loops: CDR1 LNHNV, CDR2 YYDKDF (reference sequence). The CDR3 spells CATSRDRTAGELFF. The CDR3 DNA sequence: TGTGCCACCAGCAGAGATCGGACTGCCGGGGAGCTGTTTTTT.

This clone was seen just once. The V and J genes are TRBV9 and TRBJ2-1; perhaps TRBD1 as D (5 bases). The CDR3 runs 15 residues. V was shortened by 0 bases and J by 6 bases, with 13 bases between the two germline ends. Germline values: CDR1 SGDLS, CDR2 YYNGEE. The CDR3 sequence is CASSVGTTDFNEQFF. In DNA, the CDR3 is TGTGCCAGCAGCGTAGGGACAACCGACTTCAATGAGCAGTTCTTC.

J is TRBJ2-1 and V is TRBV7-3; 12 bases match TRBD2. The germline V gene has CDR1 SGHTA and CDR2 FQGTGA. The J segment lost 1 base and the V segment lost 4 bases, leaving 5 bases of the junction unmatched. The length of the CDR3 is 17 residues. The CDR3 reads CASSSTSGSSSYNEQFF. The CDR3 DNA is TGTGCCAGCAGCTCGACTAGCGGGAGTTCGTCCTACAATGAGCAGTTCTTC.

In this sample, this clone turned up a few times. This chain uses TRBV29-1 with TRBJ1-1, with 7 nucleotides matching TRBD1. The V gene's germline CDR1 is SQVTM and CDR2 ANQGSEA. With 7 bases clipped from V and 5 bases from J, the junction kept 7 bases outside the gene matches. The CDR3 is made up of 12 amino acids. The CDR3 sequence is CSARTGATEAFF. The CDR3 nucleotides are TGCAGCGCCCGGACAGGTGCGACTGAAGCTTTCTTT. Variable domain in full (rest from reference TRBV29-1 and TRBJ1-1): SAVISQKPSRDICQRGTSLTIQCQVDSQVTMMFWYRQQPGQSLTLIATANQGSEATYESGFVIDKFPISRPNLTFSTLTVSNMSPEDSSIYLCSARTGATEAFFGQGTRLTVV.

The CDR3 DNA sequence: TGTGCCAGCAGTGTGAGACGGGCTTTTAACTATGGCTACACCTTC. Translating it yields CASSVRRAFNYGYTF. The gene calls are TRBV6-5 and TRBJ1-2; no clear D. V gave up 5 bases and J gave up 1 base, with 14 bases separating them. This CDR3 comprises 15 residues. Germline V lookup: CDR1 MNHEY, CDR2 SVGAGI.